Listed here are 31 T cell receptor beta chains from one sample, sequenced in a study of blood T cells in healthy people across ages. Primers used in a second PCR of about 6 to 11 cycles were a sample-barcoded 5' primer and a J-beta primer mix. TCRdb itself ran the 5' RACE reads through MiXCR, one entry per CDR3 protein. Of about 650,000 distinct CDR3 sequences listed, more than 45% are singletons. The material sequenced was blood. The source of these receptors is an elderly woman in good health.

This clonotype was observed many times. V gene TRBV9 combines with J gene TRBJ1-2, with D possibly TRBD1 on 6 matching bases. In germline, CDR1 is SGDLS, CDR2 YYNGEE. V was cut by 3 bases and J by 5 bases, with 14 bases left in between. CDR3 length equals 14 residues. For the CDR3, the DNA is TGTGCCAGCAGCGCGACGTTACAGGGTTATGGCTACACCTTC. Translated: CASSATLQGYGYTF.

As concerns this clonotype: This may be a read error, as it is one base from a much larger clone. The chain is built from TRBV2 and TRBJ2-5; the match to TRBD1 covers 7 bases. Germline V lookup: CDR1 SNHLY, CDR2 FYNNEI. With 1 base clipped from V and 11 bases from J, the junction kept 10 bases outside the gene matches. The CDR3 contains 14 residues. The DNA for the CDR3 is TGTGCCAGCAGTGAAGGTGGGACAGAAGCTGAGCAGTACTTC. It is translated as CASSEGGTEAEQYF.

This clonotype was detected only a few times. The rearrangement links TRBV6-5 to TRBJ2-6; D is unresolved. Germline CDR1 MNHEY, CDR2 SVGAGI. The length of the CDR3 is 14 residues. Trimming left V 6 bases short and J 4 bases short, with 10 bases between. The CDR3 region has the DNA TGTGCCAGCAGGCCCGGCTACGGGGCCAACGTCCTGACTTTC. It codes for CASRPGYGANVLTF.

As to this clonotype: A junction boundary mismatches the germline segment, possibly from a read error. The chain joins TRBV5-1 to TRBJ1-2, with D unclear. The CDR3 covers 14 residues. CDR1 is SGHRS, CDR2 YFSETQ, per germline. CDR3: CVSSLGGENYGYTF. The CDR3 DNA sequence: TGCGTCAGCAGCTTGGGCGGCGAGAACTATGGCTACACCTTC.

The genes are TRBV15 and TRBJ1-2; D uncertain. The V gene's germline CDR1 is LNHNV and CDR2 YYDKDF (reference sequence). Trimming left V 0 bases short and J 0 bases short, with 8 bases between. The CDR3 totals 15 residues. This CDR3 reads CATSRDPDANYGYTF. DNA of the CDR3: TGTGCCACCAGCAGAGATCCCGACGCTAACTATGGCTACACCTTC.

This clonotype was seen repeatedly, ten times or more. V usage is TRBV12-3 or TRBV12-4 and J usage is TRBJ2-5; TRBD2 matches 9 bases. The CDR3 totals 15 residues. V gave up 5 bases and J gave up 3 bases; unmatched junction bases: 7. The CDR3 loop reads CASSITTSGKETQYF. CDR3 nucleotide sequence: TGTGCCAGCAGTATAACGACTAGCGGAAAAGAGACCCAGTACTTC.

As for this clonotype: At one end the junction does not follow the germline gene, possibly because of a read error. The chain has TRBV5-1 and TRBJ2-5, with TRBD2 identical over 10 bases. The closer fit of TRBJ2-7 to the DNA end suggests the J call may be wrong. The CDR3 spans 16 residues. Germline V CDR1 and CDR2: SGHRS, YFSETQ. Here the CDR3 reads CASGLAGAGGLCEQYF. Here the CDR3 DNA reads TGCGCCAGCGGCTTGGCTGGAGCGGGAGGGCTCTGCGAGCAGTACTTC.

About this clonotype: An end of the junction differs from the germline gene, which may be a read error. The rearrangement uses TRBV2 and TRBJ1-4, with D possibly matching TRBD1 (5 bases). This CDR3 is 14 amino acids long. Germline-derived CDR1 and CDR2 are SNHLY and FYNNEI. The CDR3 DNA sequence: TGTGCCAACAGTGACCCAGGGCGGGGAGAAAAACTGTTTTTT. This encodes CANSDPGRGEKLFF. The whole variable domain, filled in from reference TRBV2 and TRBJ1-4, reads EPEVTQTPSHQVTQMGQEVILRCVPISNHLYFYWYRQILGQKVEFLVSFYNNEISEKSEIFDDQFSVERPDGSNFTLKIRSTKLEDSAMYFCANSDPGRGEKLFFGSGTQLSVL.

This clonotype was counted many times. The chain links TRBV3-1 to TRBJ2-7; D is unresolved. With 5 bases removed from V and 6 bases from J, the gap between germline ends came to 8 bases. The CDR3 is made up of 11 amino acids. Germline V gene lookup returns CDR1 LGHDT and CDR2 YNNKEL (reference sequence). Here the CDR3 reads CASSIRTEQYF. The CDR3 nucleotides read TGTGCCAGCAGCATCCGGACCGAGCAGTACTTC.

The chain combines TRBV14 with TRBJ2-1; D not certain. The last part of the DNA fits TRBJ2-7 better; the J call may be wrong. CDR3 length: 14 residues. Germline CDR1 reads SGHDN; CDR2 reads FVKESK. In nucleotides, the CDR3 is TGTGCCAGCAGCTTCCAATACTCCTACAATGAGCAGTACTTC. This gives the protein CASSFQYSYNEQYF.

The chain has TRBV5-1 and TRBJ2-2; possibly TRBD2 for D (5 bases). There are 16 residues in the CDR3. CDR1 and CDR2 from the germline V gene are SGHRS and YFSETQ. Deletions cut 6 bases from V and 4 bases from J, with 19 bases between. DNA for the CDR3: TGCGCCAGCACCCAGTTAGGGTACGAGGGCACCGGGGAGCTGTTTTTT. It yields the protein CASTQLGYEGTGELFF. The whole variable domain, remainder taken from reference TRBV5-1 and TRBJ2-2, is KAGVTQTPRYLIKTRGQQVTLSCSPISGHRSVSWYQQTPGQGLQFLFEYFSETQRNKGNFPGRFSGRQFSNSRSEMNVSTLELGDSALYLCASTQLGYEGTGELFFGEGSRLTVL.

This clonotype was seen a single time. An end of the junction does not agree with germline; a read error may underlie this. The chain employs TRBV20-1 and TRBJ2-1; TRBD1 or TRBD2 may be the D gene (5 bases each). This CDR3 contains 15 residues. Germline assignment: CDR1 DFQATT and CDR2 SNEGSKA (reference sequence). CDR3 nucleotide sequence: TGTAGTGCTAGCAACCCGGGGCTAAGTACTAATGAGCAGTTCTTC. It codes for CSASNPGLSTNEQFF.

In this sample, this clonotype turned up a few times. A clone one base away is much larger, so this may be a read error. The chain uses TRBV2 and TRBJ2-3; 13 bases line up with TRBD2. Germline V gene sequence: CDR1 SNHLY, CDR2 FYNNEI. The CDR3 totals 15 residues. Written as DNA, the CDR3 is TGTGCCGGCAGTACTAGCGGGGGGGCGTTTAATACGCAGTATTTT. It is translated as CAGSTSGGAFNTQYF.

The sample holds one count of this clonotype. A much larger clone lies a single base off, so this may be a read error. The chain has TRBV12-5 and TRBJ2-3, with D maybe TRBD2 (5 bases). CDR1 is LGHNT and CDR2 is FRNRAP in the germline V gene. CDR3 length: 14 amino acids. The CDR3 DNA is TGTACTAGTGGTTTGGGCGGAAGCACAGATACGCAGTATTTT. Translated, it gives CTSGLGGSTDTQYF.

This clonotype showed up just a few times. This chain's CDR3 is CASSSTPRQSSYNEQYF. The CDR3 nucleotides are TGTGCCAGCAGCTCCACCCCGCGCCAGAGCTCCTACAATGAGCAGTACTTC. This chain links TRBV7-3 with TRBJ2-7; D remains ambiguous. V was cut by 4 bases and J by 7 bases, with 26 bases left in between. Germline lookup yields CDR1 SGHTA and CDR2 FQGTGA. The CDR3 totals 17 residues.

This chain links TRBV3-1 with TRBJ2-2, with D perhaps given as TRBD1 or TRBD2 (5 bases each). The length of the CDR3 is 16 residues. Germline CDR1 reads LGHDT; CDR2 reads YNNKEL (reference sequence). Trimming removed 3 bases at V and 0 bases at J, with 11 bases between. The CDR3: CASSQLPGPNTGELFF. DNA for the CDR3: TGTGCCAGCAGCCAGCTACCGGGACCGAACACCGGGGAGCTGTTTTTT.

The gene calls are TRBV20-1 and TRBJ2-1, with TRBD1 matching over 7 bases. The ends lost 5 bases at V and 8 bases at J; junction bases unmatched: 12. This CDR3 has 14 residues. Germline V gene lookup returns CDR1 DFQATT and CDR2 SNEGSKA (reference sequence). CDR3 nucleotides: TGCAGTGCTGTCGACAGGGACGGAGGAGATGAGCAGTTCTTC. This encodes CSAVDRDGGDEQFF.

In the case of this clonotype: A read error may be the cause here, since a much bigger clone is one base away. In DNA form, the CDR3 reads TGTGCCATCAGGGTCGGGGTTAGCACAGATACGCAGTATTTT. It translates to CAIRVGVSTDTQYF. This chain links TRBV10-3 with TRBJ2-3; D is possibly TRBD2 (5 bases). The CDR3 contains 14 residues. The V and J ends lost 6 bases and 0 bases respectively, with 10 bases between them. CDR1 and CDR2 from the germline V gene are ENHRY and SYGVKD.

This chain links TRBV6-2 or TRBV6-3 with TRBJ1-5; 9 nucleotides agree with TRBD1. V shed 2 bases and J 7 bases; nucleotides not matched to a gene: 12. From germline, CDR1 is MNHEY and CDR2 SVGEGT. The CDR3 consists of 17 residues. In nucleotides, the CDR3 is TGTGCCAGCAGTTACCAGAGGGACAGGGAGTACCGGCAGCCCCAGCATTTT. Residues: CASSYQRDREYRQPQHF.

Points on this clonotype: Compared with germline, one end of the junction differs, possibly owing to a read error. CDR3 nucleotide sequence: TGTAGTGCTGTTAGCGGGTGGAGTTACGAGCAGTACTTC. Its translation: CSAVSGWSYEQYF. The chain employs TRBV20-1 and TRBJ2-5; 7 positions agree with TRBD2. The J call may be wrong; the DNA end is better matched by TRBJ2-7. This CDR3 comprises 13 residues. Germline V CDR1 and CDR2: DFQATT, SNEGSKA (reference sequence).

The V and J genes are TRBV5-1 and TRBJ2-5; D is perhaps TRBD1 (5 bases). The CDR3 extends over 16 amino acids. The germline V gene has CDR1 SGHRS and CDR2 YFSETQ. Trimming pared 4 bases from V and 3 bases from J, leaving 19 bases between. In DNA, the CDR3 is TGCGCCAGCAGCAGGTCCCTAGGACAAGGCAAAGAGACCCAGTACTTC. Amino acids: CASSRSLGQGKETQYF.

The chain joins TRBV3-1 to TRBJ2-7; TRBD1 agrees at 7 bases. In germline, CDR1 is LGHDT, CDR2 YNNKEL (reference sequence). CDR3 length: 15 residues. J was trimmed by 2 bases and V by 4 bases; bases with no gene match: 8. The CDR3 reads CASSPSRTGAYEQYF. CDR3 DNA sequence: TGTGCCAGCAGCCCGTCACGGACAGGAGCCTACGAGCAGTACTTC.

The chain combines TRBV10-3 with TRBJ1-2; no clear D gene. Trimming left V 3 bases short and J 4 bases short, with 12 bases between. CDR1 ENHRY and CDR2 SYGVKD come from the germline V gene. The CDR3 has 14 residues. CDR3 in amino acids: CAISDGSGSYGYTF. In DNA, the CDR3 is TGTGCCATCAGTGACGGGTCGGGCTCCTATGGCTACACCTTC.

V gene TRBV12-3 or TRBV12-4 combines with J gene TRBJ2-3, with D maybe TRBD2 (6 bases). V shed 2 bases and J shed 4 bases, with 13 bases lying between them. This CDR3 comprises 15 residues. CDR3 loop: CASSLRRVSADTQYF. CDR3 DNA sequence: TGTGCCAGCAGTTTAAGGAGGGTTAGCGCAGATACGCAGTATTTT.

This clonotype was observed at least ten times. The CDR3 sequence: CAISESGGQGIIRSPLHF. Here the CDR3 DNA reads TGTGCCATCAGTGAGTCGGGGGGACAGGGGATCATAAGGTCACCCCTCCACTTT. This sequence joins TRBV10-3 and TRBJ1-6; 10 nucleotides agree with TRBD1. The CDR3 runs 18 residues. Unmatched junction bases numbered 12, after V lost 0 bases and J lost 10 bases. The germline CDR1 and CDR2 sequences are ENHRY and SYGVKD.

On this clonotype itself: A much more abundant neighbour one base away suggests this may be a read error. The V call is TRBV6-2 or TRBV6-3, the J call TRBJ1-2; TRBD1 matches 7 bases. From germline, CDR1 is MNHEY and CDR2 SVGEGT. This CDR3 spans 14 amino acids. CDR3 nucleotide sequence: TGTGCCAGCAGTGACTCGGACAGGATCTACGGCTACACCTTC. Translation: CASSDSDRIYGYTF.

The rearrangement uses TRBV29-1 and TRBJ2-7; D gene uncertain. This CDR3 has 13 residues. CDR1 is SQVTM and CDR2 is ANQGSEA in the germline V gene. V lost 7 bases and J 0 bases, leaving 13 bases between the germline ends. CDR3 coding DNA: TGCAGCGCCGAAGGCTTAGGCTCCTACGAGCAGTACTTC. Translated: CSAEGLGSYEQYF.

The J gene is TRBJ2-1, the V gene TRBV3-1; 7 bases map to TRBD2. The CDR3 loop spans 18 amino acids. Germline CDR1 reads LGHDT; CDR2 reads YNNKEL (reference sequence). After removal of 2 bases from V and 2 bases from J, the junction contained 12 bases not matched to a gene. The CDR3 sequence: CASSQFQRDPRPYNEQFF. CDR3 DNA sequence: TGTGCCAGCAGCCAATTCCAGCGGGACCCCCGCCCCTACAATGAGCAGTTCTTC.

Concerning this clonotype itself: This may come from a read error, since a much larger clone is one base off. The V call is TRBV2, the J call TRBJ1-2, with D unresolved. CDR1 is SNHLY and CDR2 is FYNNEI in the germline V gene. This CDR3 contains 12 residues. CDR3: CASLLNPYDYTF. As DNA, the CDR3 is TGTGCCAGCCTCCTGAACCCCTATGACTACACCTTC. The full variable domain, its missing parts supplied by reference TRBV2 and TRBJ1-2, is EPEVTQTPSHQVTQMGQEVILRCVPISNHLYFYWYRQILGQKVEFLVSFYNNEISEKSEIFDDQFSVERPDGSNFTLKIRSTKLEDSAMYFCASLLNPYDYTFGSGTRLTVV.

This clonotype has only a few counts. The genes are TRBV18 and TRBJ2-5; D remains ambiguous. CDR3 length: 17 amino acids. V dropped 2 bases and J dropped 7 bases, with 23 bases sitting between them. Per the germline V gene, CDR1 is KGHSH and CDR2 is LQKENI. The CDR3 loop reads CASSPFASSAFEGTQYF. In nucleotides, the CDR3 is TGTGCCAGCTCACCATTTGCCTCCTCTGCGTTCGAAGGGACCCAGTACTTC.

This chain joins TRBV7-9 and TRBJ2-3; 10 positions agree with TRBD1. V trimming: 5 bases; J trimming: 1 base; junction bases outside the gene matches: 6. Looked up from germline, CDR1 is SEHNR and CDR2 is FQNEAQ (reference sequence). The CDR3 loop spans 16 amino acids. The CDR3 DNA follows: TGTGCCAGCAGCCCGCTGACAGGGGGCGGCACAGATACGCAGTATTTT. Translating it yields CASSPLTGGGTDTQYF.